These 5 T cell receptor beta chains came from one sample sequenced in a study of blood T cell repertoires in COVID-19. The method was immunoSEQ multiplex PCR; TCRdb's version includes in-frame clones alone and lacks a portion of them. The repertoire holds 200,000 to 250,000 clones, with about four fifths as singletons. Source material: peripheral blood. These receptors came from a man older than 75 with acute or convalescent COVID-19.

This chain links TRBV19 with TRBJ1-1, with D tentatively TRBD1 (6 bases). Germline lookup yields CDR1 LNHDA and CDR2 SQIVND (reference sequence). V lost 3 bases, J lost 3 bases, and 20 bases lay in between. The CDR3 is made up of 17 amino acids. The CDR3, as DNA: TGTGCCAGTAGTATCAGTGGACAACAGGGTCTAGACACTGAAGCTTTCTTT. Translated: CASSISGQQGLDTEAFF.

CDR3: CASSPRGGSYEQYF. CDR3 nucleotides: TGTGCCAGCAGCCCCCGAGGCGGGTCCTACGAGCAGTACTTC. This sequence joins TRBV7-9 and TRBJ2-7; a weak D match, TRBD2 (5 bases). Trimming pared 5 bases from V and 1 base from J, leaving 12 bases between. The CDR3 extends over 14 amino acids. Germline CDR1 reads SEHNR; CDR2 reads FQNEAQ (reference sequence).

V gene TRBV3-1 (or the pseudogene TRBV3-2) combines with J gene TRBJ2-2; weak D call: TRBD2 (6 bases). The CDR3 loop spans 22 amino acids. V lost 0 bases, J lost 3 bases, and 29 bases lay in between. CDR1 and CDR2 from the germline V gene are LGHDT and YNNKEL (reference sequence). CDR3 nucleotide sequence: TGTGCCAGCAGCCAAGATATCTTGGTCGGGGGACGAACCCACGGGGACACCGGGGAGCTGTTTTTT. This translates into CASSQDILVGGRTHGDTGELFF.

The chain is built from TRBV21-1 and TRBJ1-5; the DNA was not used to check the table's D call, TRBD1. TRBV21-1 is noted as a pseudogene. The CDR3 is made up of 17 amino acids. DNA for the CDR3: TGTGCCAGCAGCAAGACAGGGAATGAGATTAGCAATCAGCCCCAGCATTTT. It specifies CASSKTGNEISNQPQHF.

The V and J genes are TRBV18 and TRBJ1-6; tentatively, D is TRBD1 (5 bases). V shed 0 bases and J shed 0 bases, with 6 bases lying between them. The germline CDR1 and CDR2 sequences are KGHSH and LQKENI. The CDR3 contains 16 residues. The CDR3 loop is CASSPPGHSYNSPLHF. The CDR3 DNA sequence: TGTGCCAGCTCACCACCGGGGCACTCCTATAATTCACCCCTCCACTTT.